This T cell receptor (beta chain) emerged from a study of blood T cell repertoires in COVID-19. Study background: Italy, Spain and the United States were the sources of the convalescent and acute COVID-19 samples. T cells, B-cell-depleted T cells, or PBMCs supplied cDNA or gDNA.

Authors' methods: Reference gene primers were amplified, and this amplification served to estimate nucleated cell counts. The assay was immunoSEQ multiplex PCR, and TCRdb's table has in-frame clones only and misses some. That table supplies the V and J calls and clone size; D and trimming were determined from the DNA. The sample has approximately 240,000 clones; around nine tenths are singletons. CDR1 is GTSNPN and CDR2 is SVGIG in the germline V gene (reference sequence). This CDR3 contains 15 residues. The V gene end was trimmed by 2 bases and the J gene end by 2 bases; junction bases not matched to a gene: 6. This clone appeared a single time.

Sequences were obtained from peripheral blood. The source is a woman aged 35 to 49 who had recovered from COVID-19. V usage is TRBV30 and J usage is TRBJ1-5; 7 nucleotides match TRBD1. The CDR3 reads CAWSRRGLGNQPQHF. CDR3 in DNA: TGTGCCTGGAGTCGGAGGGGGCTTGGCAATCAGCCCCAGCATTTT.